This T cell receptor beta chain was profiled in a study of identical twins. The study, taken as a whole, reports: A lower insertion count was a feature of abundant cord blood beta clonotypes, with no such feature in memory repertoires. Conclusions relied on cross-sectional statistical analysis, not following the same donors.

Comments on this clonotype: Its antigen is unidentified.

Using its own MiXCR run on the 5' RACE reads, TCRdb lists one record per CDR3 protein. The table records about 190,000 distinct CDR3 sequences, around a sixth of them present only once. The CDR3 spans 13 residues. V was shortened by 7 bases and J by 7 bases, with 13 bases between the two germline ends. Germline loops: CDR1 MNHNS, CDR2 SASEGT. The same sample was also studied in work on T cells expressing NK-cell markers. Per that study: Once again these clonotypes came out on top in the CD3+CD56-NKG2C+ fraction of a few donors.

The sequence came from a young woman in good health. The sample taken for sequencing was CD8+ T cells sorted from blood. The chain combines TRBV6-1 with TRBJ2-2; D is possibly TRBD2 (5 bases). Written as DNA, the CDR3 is TGTGCCAGCACCTCCCTAGCTGGCGGGGAGCTGTTTTTT. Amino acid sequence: CASTSLAGGELFF.